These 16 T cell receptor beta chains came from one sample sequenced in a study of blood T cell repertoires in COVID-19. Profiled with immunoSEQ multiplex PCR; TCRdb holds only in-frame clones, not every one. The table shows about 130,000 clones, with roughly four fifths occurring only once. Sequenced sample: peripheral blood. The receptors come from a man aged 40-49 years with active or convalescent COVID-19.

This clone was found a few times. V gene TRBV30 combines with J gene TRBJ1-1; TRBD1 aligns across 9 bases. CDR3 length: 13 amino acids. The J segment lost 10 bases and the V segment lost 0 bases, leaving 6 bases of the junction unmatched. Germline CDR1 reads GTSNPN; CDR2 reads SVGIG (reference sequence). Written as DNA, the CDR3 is TGTGCCTGGAGTGTTCCCGGGACAGGGAGAGCTTTCTTT. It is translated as CAWSVPGTGRAFF.

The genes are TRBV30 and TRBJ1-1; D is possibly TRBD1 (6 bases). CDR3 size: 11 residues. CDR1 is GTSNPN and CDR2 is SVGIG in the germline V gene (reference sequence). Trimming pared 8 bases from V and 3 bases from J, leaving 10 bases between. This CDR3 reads CAGYRDTEAFF. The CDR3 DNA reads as TGTGCCGGATACAGGGACACTGAAGCTTTCTTT.

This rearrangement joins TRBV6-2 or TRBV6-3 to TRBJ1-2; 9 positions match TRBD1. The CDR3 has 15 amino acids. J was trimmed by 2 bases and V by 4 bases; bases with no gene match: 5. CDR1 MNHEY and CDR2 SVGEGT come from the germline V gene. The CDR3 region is CASSSTDRGNYGYTF. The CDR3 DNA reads TGTGCCAGCAGTTCGACGGACAGGGGAAACTATGGCTACACCTTC.

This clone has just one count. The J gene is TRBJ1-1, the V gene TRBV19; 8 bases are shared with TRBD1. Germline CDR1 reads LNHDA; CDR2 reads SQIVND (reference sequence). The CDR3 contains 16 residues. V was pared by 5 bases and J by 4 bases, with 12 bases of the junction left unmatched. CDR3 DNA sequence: TGTGCCAGTAGTTACGTGGTAGGACAGGGTGCCACTGAAGCTTTCTTT. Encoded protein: CASSYVVGQGATEAFF. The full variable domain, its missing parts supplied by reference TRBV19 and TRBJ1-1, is DGGITQSPKYLFRKEGQNVTLSCEQNLNHDAMYWYRQDPGQGLRLIYYSQIVNDFQKGDIAEGYSVSREKKESFPLTVTSAQKNPTAFYLCASSYVVGQGATEAFFGQGTRLTVV.

The CDR3 sequence: CASSRGTGTDTQYF. The CDR3 DNA is TGTGCCAGCTCACGAGGGACAGGGACAGATACGCAGTATTTT. The V gene is TRBV18, the J gene TRBJ2-3, with TRBD1 matching 9 bases. CDR3 length: 14 residues. The germline V gene has CDR1 KGHSH and CDR2 LQKENI. Trimming cost V 4 bases and J 3 bases; bases outside gene matches: 2.

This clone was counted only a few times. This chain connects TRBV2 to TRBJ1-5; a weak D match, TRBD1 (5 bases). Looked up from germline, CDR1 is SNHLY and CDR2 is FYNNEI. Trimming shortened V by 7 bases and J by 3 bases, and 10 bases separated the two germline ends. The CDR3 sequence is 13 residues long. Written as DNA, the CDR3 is TGTGCCAGCATGGGGCAGGTCAATCAGCCCCAGCATTTT. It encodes CASMGQVNQPQHF.

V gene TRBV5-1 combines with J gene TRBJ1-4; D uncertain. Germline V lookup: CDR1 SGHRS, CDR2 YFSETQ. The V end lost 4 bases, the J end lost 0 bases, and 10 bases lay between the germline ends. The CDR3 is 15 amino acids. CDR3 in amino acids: CASSVSEATNEKLFF. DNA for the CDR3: TGCGCCAGCAGCGTATCCGAGGCAACTAATGAAAAACTGTTTTTT.

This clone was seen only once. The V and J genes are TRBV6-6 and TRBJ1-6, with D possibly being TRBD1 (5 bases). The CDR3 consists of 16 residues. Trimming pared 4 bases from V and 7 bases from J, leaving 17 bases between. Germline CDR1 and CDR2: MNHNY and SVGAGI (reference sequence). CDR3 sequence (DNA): TGTGCCAGCAGTTTTCCCCAGGGTATGGACAATTCACCCCTCCACTTT. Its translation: CASSFPQGMDNSPLHF.

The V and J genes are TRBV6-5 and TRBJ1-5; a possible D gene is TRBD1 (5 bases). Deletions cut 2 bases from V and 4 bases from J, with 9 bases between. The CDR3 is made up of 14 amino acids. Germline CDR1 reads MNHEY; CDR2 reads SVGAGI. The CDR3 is CASSYKGNNQPQHF. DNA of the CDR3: TGTGCCAGCAGTTACAAGGGGAATAATCAGCCCCAGCATTTT.

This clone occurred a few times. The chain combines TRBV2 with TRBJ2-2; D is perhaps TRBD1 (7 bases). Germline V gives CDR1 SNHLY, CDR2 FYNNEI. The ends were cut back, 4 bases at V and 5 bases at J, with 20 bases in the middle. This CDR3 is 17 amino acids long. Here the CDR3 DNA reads TGTGCCAGCAGTGGGACAGGTAGCGGCTTAGGGACCGGGGAGCTGTTTTTT. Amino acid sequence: CASSGTGSGLGTGELFF.

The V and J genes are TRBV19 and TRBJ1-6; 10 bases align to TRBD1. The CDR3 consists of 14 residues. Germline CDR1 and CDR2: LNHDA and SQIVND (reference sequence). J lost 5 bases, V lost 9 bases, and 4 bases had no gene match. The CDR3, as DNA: TGTGCCAGCAAGACAGGGGGCAATAATTCACCCCTCCACTTT. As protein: CASKTGGNNSPLHF.

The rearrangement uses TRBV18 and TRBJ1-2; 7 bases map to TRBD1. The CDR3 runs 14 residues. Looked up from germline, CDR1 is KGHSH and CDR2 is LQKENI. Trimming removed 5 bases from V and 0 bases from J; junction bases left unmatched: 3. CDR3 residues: CASSAGGPNYGYTF. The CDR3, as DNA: TGTGCCAGCTCAGCAGGGGGACCTAACTATGGCTACACCTTC. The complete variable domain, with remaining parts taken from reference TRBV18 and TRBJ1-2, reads NAGVMQNPRHLVRRRGQEARLRCSPMKGHSHVYWYRQLPEEGLKFMVYLQKENIIDESGMPKERFSAEFPKEGPSILRIQQVVRGDSAAYFCASSAGGPNYGYTFGSGTRLTVV.

Here the CDR3 DNA reads TGTGCCAGCAGTCCACAGGGTTTCGAAGAGACCCAGTACTTC. It codes for CASSPQGFEETQYF. This chain links TRBV13 with TRBJ2-5, with D possibly being TRBD1 (6 bases). V was shortened by 6 bases and J by 3 bases, with 14 bases between the two germline ends. This CDR3 comprises 14 residues. From germline, CDR1 is PRHDT and CDR2 FYEKMQ (reference sequence).

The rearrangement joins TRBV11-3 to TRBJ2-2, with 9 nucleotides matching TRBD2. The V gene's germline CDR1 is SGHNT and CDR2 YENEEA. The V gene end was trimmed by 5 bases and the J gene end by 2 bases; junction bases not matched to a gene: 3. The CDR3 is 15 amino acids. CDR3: CASSAGGINTGELFF. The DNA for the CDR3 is TGTGCCAGCAGCGCGGGGGGGATTAACACCGGGGAGCTGTTTTTT.

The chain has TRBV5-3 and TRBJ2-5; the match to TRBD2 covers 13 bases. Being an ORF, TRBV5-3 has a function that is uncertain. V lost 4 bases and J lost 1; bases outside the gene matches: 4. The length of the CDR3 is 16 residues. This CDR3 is CARSGGLAGVQETQYF. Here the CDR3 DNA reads TGTGCCAGAAGCGGTGGACTAGCGGGGGTCCAAGAGACCCAGTACTTC.

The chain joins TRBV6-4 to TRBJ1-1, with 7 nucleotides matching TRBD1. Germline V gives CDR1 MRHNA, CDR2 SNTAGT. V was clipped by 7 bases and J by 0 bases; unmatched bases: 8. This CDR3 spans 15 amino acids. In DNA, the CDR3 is TGTGCCAGCAACGGTTGGACAGGACTGAACACTGAAGCTTTCTTT. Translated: CASNGWTGLNTEAFF.